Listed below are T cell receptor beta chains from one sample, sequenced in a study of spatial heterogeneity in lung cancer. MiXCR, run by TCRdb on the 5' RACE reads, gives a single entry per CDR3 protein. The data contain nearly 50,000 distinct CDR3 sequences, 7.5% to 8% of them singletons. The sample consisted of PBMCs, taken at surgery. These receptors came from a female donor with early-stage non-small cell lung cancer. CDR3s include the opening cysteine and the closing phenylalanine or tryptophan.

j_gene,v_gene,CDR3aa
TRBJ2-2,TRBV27,CASSRSGGVSGSGELFF
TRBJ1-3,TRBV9,CASSAGEAGNTIYF
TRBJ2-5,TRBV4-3,CASSPQHGQGGETQYF
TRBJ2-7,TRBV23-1,CASSQSGLQGYSYEQYF
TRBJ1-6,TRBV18,CASSPGQEYSPLHF
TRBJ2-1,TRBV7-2,CASTSIVRNQFF
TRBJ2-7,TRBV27,CASSFRVPSYEQYF
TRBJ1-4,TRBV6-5,CASSFQSREKLFF
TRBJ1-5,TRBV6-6,CASSYQNQPQHF
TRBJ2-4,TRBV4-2,CASSQGGTESLAKNIQYF
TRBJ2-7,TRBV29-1,CSVSRDTTGGVQYF
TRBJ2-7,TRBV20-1,CSARDLIGQVSSYEQYF
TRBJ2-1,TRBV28,CASGKLSSNEQFF
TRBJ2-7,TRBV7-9,CASSFGGPNGKQYF
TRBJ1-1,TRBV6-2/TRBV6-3,CASSSLWDDRNTEAFF
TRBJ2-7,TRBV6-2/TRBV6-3,CASSFRDSFYEQYF
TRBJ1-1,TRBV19,CASRRTATNTEAFF
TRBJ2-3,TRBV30,CAWKTGMGTDTQYF
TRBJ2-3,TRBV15,CATGQGGTDTQYF